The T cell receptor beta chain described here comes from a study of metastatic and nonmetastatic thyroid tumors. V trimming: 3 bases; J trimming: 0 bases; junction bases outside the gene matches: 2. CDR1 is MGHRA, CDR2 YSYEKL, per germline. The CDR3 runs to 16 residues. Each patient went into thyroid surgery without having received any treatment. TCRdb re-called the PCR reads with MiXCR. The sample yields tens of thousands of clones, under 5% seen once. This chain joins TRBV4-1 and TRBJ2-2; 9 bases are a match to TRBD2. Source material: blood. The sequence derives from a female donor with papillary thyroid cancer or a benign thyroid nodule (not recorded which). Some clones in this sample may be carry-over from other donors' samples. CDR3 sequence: CASSHRTSANTGELFF. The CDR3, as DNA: TGCGCCAGCAGCCATAGGACTAGCGCGAACACCGGGGAGCTGTTTTTT.